The 21 T cell receptor beta chains below all came from one sample that was sequenced in a study of control samples from healthy donors and cancer patients. The data were produced by immunoSEQ multiplex PCR, yet TCRdb's version contains in-frame clones alone and is incomplete. Among approximately 97,000 clones listed, almost 90% were seen once. Input material: blood. The receptors shown here come from a man in his thirties or forties in good health.

The genes are TRBV20-1 and TRBJ1-4; a possible D gene is TRBD1 (5 bases). CDR3 length: 13 amino acids. Germline values: CDR1 DFQATT, CDR2 SNEGSKA (reference sequence). V gave up 3 bases and J gave up 7 bases, with 12 bases separating them. The CDR3 region has the DNA TGCAGTGCTAGTCGGACGAGGGGTGAAAAACTGTTTTTT. Its protein product is CSASRTRGEKLFF.

The V gene is TRBV3-1 (or the pseudogene TRBV3-2), the J gene TRBJ1-2; D remains unclear. CDR3 length: 12 residues. Trimming removed 1 base from V and 7 bases from J, with 7 bases in between. CDR1 is LGHDT and CDR2 is YNNKEL in the germline V gene (reference sequence). Here the CDR3 reads CASSQVLFGYTF. For the CDR3, the DNA is TGTGCCAGCAGCCAAGTCCTCTTTGGCTACACCTTC.

The chain uses TRBV12-3 or TRBV12-4 and TRBJ2-7; D gene unclear. This CDR3 contains 13 residues. The V gene lost 0 bases and the J gene lost 4 bases, with 7 bases spanning the gap. As DNA, the CDR3 is TGTGCCAGCAGTTTAGCGGTGGAATACGAGCAGTACTTC. It encodes CASSLAVEYEQYF.

This clone was found once. V and J are TRBV6-5 and TRBJ2-3; D may be TRBD1 (6 bases). Per the germline V gene, CDR1 is MNHEY and CDR2 is SVGAGI. V lost 4 bases and J lost 2, with 13 bases in between. This CDR3 contains 15 residues. The DNA for the CDR3 is TGTGCCAGCAGTTCGTACAGGGACCCCACAGATACGCAGTATTTT. Translating gives CASSSYRDPTDTQYF.

The V and J genes are TRBV6-1 and TRBJ2-7; D not resolved. Trimming removed 1 base from V and 1 base from J, with 8 bases in between. CDR1 is MNHNS, CDR2 SASEGT, per germline. CDR3 length: 14 amino acids. CDR3 loop: CASSEDVRSYEQYF. The CDR3 DNA follows: TGTGCCAGCAGTGAAGATGTCCGTTCCTACGAGCAGTACTTC.

The rearrangement uses TRBV5-6 and TRBJ2-3; no definite D call. The CDR3 is 14 amino acids. Germline V gives CDR1 SGHDT, CDR2 YYEEEE. Trimming left V 3 bases short and J 0 bases short, with 8 bases between. The CDR3: CASSYRESTDTQYF. The CDR3 coding sequence is TGTGCCAGCAGCTACAGAGAAAGCACAGATACGCAGTATTTT.

The gene calls are TRBV24-1 and TRBJ1-1; D is undetermined. Per the germline V gene, CDR1 is KGHDR and CDR2 is SFDVKD. CDR3 length: 13 amino acids. Trimming pared 0 bases from V and 6 bases from J, leaving 7 bases between. The DNA of the CDR3 is TGTGCCACCAGTGATTTGAGGTCGGCTGAAGCTTTCTTT. This encodes CATSDLRSAEAFF.

V and J are TRBV27 and TRBJ2-7; tentative D call: TRBD2 (5 bases). The CDR3 has 12 amino acids. V shed 3 bases and J shed 5 bases, with 8 bases lying between them. Germline CDR1 reads MNHEY; CDR2 reads SMNVEV (reference sequence). CDR3 in amino acids: CASSLDSHEQYF. The CDR3 DNA follows: TGTGCCAGCAGTTTGGACTCGCACGAGCAGTACTTC.

The V call is TRBV19, the J call TRBJ2-7; tentative D call: TRBD1 (7 bases). The germline CDR1 and CDR2 sequences are LNHDA and SQIVND (reference sequence). V lost 5 bases and J 5 bases, leaving 10 bases between the germline ends. The length of the CDR3 is 12 residues. The CDR3 DNA follows: TGTGCCAGTAGTCTCAGGGGGGACGAGCAGTACTTC. Amino acid sequence: CASSLRGDEQYF.

V is TRBV5-1 and J is TRBJ2-7; 13 bases fit TRBD2. The CDR3 extends over 16 amino acids. With 0 bases clipped from V and 7 bases from J, the junction kept 7 bases outside the gene matches. Germline loops: CDR1 SGHRS, CDR2 YFSETQ. This CDR3 is CASSLVGLAGVVEQYF. The CDR3 coding sequence is TGCGCCAGCAGCTTGGTCGGACTAGCGGGAGTCGTTGAGCAGTACTTC.

This clone showed up just once. The chain is built from TRBV14 and TRBJ2-7; TRBD2 agrees at 9 bases. Per the germline V gene, CDR1 is SGHDN and CDR2 is FVKESK. This CDR3 contains 16 residues. The ends lost 5 bases at V and 3 bases at J; junction bases unmatched: 11. The CDR3 DNA reads as TGTGCCAGCAGCGTAAAGAGGCCTAGCGGGGACTACGAGCAGTACTTC. Amino acid sequence: CASSVKRPSGDYEQYF.

The rearrangement uses TRBV2 and TRBJ1-2; D is perhaps TRBD1 (5 bases). The CDR3 runs to 13 residues. CDR1 and CDR2 (germline): SNHLY, FYNNEI. Trimming shortened V by 10 bases and J by 0 bases, and 12 bases separated the two germline ends. The CDR3 protein is CAIRDDTNYGYTF. DNA for the CDR3: TGTGCCATCCGGGACGATACTAACTATGGCTACACCTTC.

This clone appeared once. CDR3 coding DNA: TGTGCCTGGAGCCCTGGAGCGGAAGCCAAAAACATTCAGTACTTC. It is translated as CAWSPGAEAKNIQYF. V and J are TRBV30 and TRBJ2-4, with D possibly TRBD2 on 5 matching bases. CDR1 GTSNPN and CDR2 SVGIG come from the germline V gene (reference sequence). The CDR3 sequence is 15 residues long. Trimming cost V 3 bases and J 0 bases, with 12 bases left between them.

This clone occurred once. The chain has TRBV12-3 or TRBV12-4 and TRBJ2-1; D might be TRBD2 (6 bases). CDR3 length: 13 amino acids. Deletions cut 3 bases from V and 6 bases from J, with 9 bases between. The CDR3 nucleotides are TGTGCCAGCAGTTTTGGCGGGACCAATGAGCAGTTCTTC. This codes for CASSFGGTNEQFF.

This clone was seen once. V usage is TRBV6-1 and J usage is TRBJ1-5; D is unresolved. V was cut by 0 bases and J by 5 bases, with 11 bases left in between. This CDR3 has 15 residues. The germline CDR1 and CDR2 sequences are MNHNS and SASEGT. The DNA for the CDR3 is TGTGCCAGCAGTGAAGCGGCGAGGGCTTATCAGCCCCAGCATTTT. Protein product: CASSEAARAYQPQHF.

V usage is TRBV27 and J usage is TRBJ2-2; D possibly matches TRBD1 or TRBD2 (6 bases each). V lost 1 base to trimming and J lost 6 bases, with 9 bases between them. The V gene's germline CDR1 is MNHEY and CDR2 SMNVEV (reference sequence). This CDR3 spans 14 amino acids. CDR3 DNA: TGTGCCAGCAGTTTATTGAGGGGGGCCGGGGAGCTGTTTTTT. This encodes CASSLLRGAGELFF.

This clone is a singleton in its sample. CDR3 nucleotide sequence: TGTGCCACCAGTCCAGGGAACTACAATGAGCAGTTCTTC. This encodes CATSPGNYNEQFF. This chain connects TRBV24-1 to TRBJ2-1; perhaps TRBD1 as D (5 bases). The germline CDR1 and CDR2 sequences are KGHDR and SFDVKD. V was trimmed by 6 bases and J by 3 bases, leaving 8 bases between them. The CDR3 is made up of 13 amino acids.

This rearrangement joins TRBV19 to TRBJ1-5; 10 nucleotides line up with TRBD1. Trimming removed 4 bases from V and 4 bases from J; junction bases left unmatched: 19. CDR1 is LNHDA and CDR2 is SQIVND in the germline V gene (reference sequence). The CDR3 consists of 20 residues. The CDR3 region has the DNA TGTGCCAGTAGTACCACCCGACTCCGGGACAGGGGAGCAATAAATCAGCCCCAGCATTTT. Its translation is CASSTTRLRDRGAINQPQHF. Looking up the rest from reference TRBV19 and TRBJ1-5 gives the full variable domain: DGGITQSPKYLFRKEGQNVTLSCEQNLNHDAMYWYRQDPGQGLRLIYYSQIVNDFQKGDIAEGYSVSREKKESFPLTVTSAQKNPTAFYLCASSTTRLRDRGAINQPQHFGDGTRLSIL.

The V and J genes are TRBV10-3 and TRBJ2-1; TRBD2 agrees at 8 bases. Germline loops: CDR1 ENHRY, CDR2 SYGVKD. The V gene end was trimmed by 2 bases and the J gene end by 7 bases; junction bases not matched to a gene: 7. The CDR3 runs 15 residues. The CDR3 protein is CAISEPGGTTNEQFF. CDR3 coding DNA: TGTGCCATCAGTGAGCCGGGAGGGACTACGAATGAGCAGTTCTTC.

The chain uses TRBV6-6 and TRBJ2-4; 7 bases align to TRBD1. The J segment lost 0 bases and the V segment lost 4 bases, leaving 0 bases of the junction unmatched. This CDR3 contains 14 residues. In germline, CDR1 is MNHNY, CDR2 SVGAGI (reference sequence). The CDR3 is CASSWDRAKNIQYF. The CDR3, as DNA: TGTGCCAGCAGTTGGGACAGAGCCAAAAACATTCAGTACTTC.

Only one count was recorded for this clone. The J gene is TRBJ2-3, the V gene TRBV13; D may match TRBD1 or TRBD2 (5 bases each). The CDR3 runs 15 residues. Germline CDR1 and CDR2: PRHDT and FYEKMQ (reference sequence). With 2 bases removed from V and 5 bases from J, the gap between germline ends came to 14 bases. The CDR3 sequence is CASSLQGVGRDTQYF. CDR3 sequence (DNA): TGTGCCAGCAGCTTACAGGGAGTGGGCCGAGATACGCAGTATTTT. Full variable domain (outside the CDR3, taken from reference TRBV13 and TRBJ2-3): AAGVIQSPRHLIKEKRETATLKCYPIPRHDTVYWYQQGPGQDPQFLISFYEKMQSDKGSIPDRFSAQQFSDYHSELNMSSLELGDSALYFCASSLQGVGRDTQYFGPGTRLTVL.